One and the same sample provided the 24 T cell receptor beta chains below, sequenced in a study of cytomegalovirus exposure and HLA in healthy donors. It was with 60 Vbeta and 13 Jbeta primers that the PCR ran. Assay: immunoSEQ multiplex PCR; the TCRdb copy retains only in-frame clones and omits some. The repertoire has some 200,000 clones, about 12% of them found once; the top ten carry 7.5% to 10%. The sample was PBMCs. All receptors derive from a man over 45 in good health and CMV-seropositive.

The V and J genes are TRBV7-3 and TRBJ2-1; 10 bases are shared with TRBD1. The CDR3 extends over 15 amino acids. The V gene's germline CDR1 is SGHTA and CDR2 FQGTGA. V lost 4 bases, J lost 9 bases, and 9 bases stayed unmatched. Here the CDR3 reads CASSSGTGVQGEQFF. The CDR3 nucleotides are TGTGCCAGCAGCTCCGGGACAGGGGTGCAGGGTGAGCAGTTCTTC.

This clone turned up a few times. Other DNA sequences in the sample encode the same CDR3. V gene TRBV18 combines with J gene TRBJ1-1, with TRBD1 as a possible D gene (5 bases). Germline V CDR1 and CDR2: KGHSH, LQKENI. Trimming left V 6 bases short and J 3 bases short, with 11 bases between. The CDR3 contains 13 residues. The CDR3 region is CASSPGQDTEAFF. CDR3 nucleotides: TGTGCCAGCTCTCCCGGACAAGACACTGAAGCTTTCTTT.

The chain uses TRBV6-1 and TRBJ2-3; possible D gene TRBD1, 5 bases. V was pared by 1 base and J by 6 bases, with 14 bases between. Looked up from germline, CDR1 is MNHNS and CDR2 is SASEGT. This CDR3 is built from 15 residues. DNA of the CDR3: TGTGCCAGCAGTGAAGAGGTTAGGGGTGCGGATACGCAGTATTTT. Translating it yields CASSEEVRGADTQYF.

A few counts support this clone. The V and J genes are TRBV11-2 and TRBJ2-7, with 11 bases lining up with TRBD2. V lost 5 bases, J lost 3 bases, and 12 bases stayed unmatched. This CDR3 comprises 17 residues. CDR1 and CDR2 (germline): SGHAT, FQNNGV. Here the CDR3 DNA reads TGTGCCAGCAGCCATAAGGTACTAGCGGGGGCCATCTACGAGCAGTACTTC. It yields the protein CASSHKVLAGAIYEQYF.

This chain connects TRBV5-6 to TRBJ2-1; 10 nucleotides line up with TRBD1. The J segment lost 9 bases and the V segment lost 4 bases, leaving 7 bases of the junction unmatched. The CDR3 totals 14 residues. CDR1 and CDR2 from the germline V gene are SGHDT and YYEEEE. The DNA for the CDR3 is TGTGCCAGCAGCCCGCCCGGGACAGGGGTTGAGCAGTTCTTC. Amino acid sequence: CASSPPGTGVEQFF.

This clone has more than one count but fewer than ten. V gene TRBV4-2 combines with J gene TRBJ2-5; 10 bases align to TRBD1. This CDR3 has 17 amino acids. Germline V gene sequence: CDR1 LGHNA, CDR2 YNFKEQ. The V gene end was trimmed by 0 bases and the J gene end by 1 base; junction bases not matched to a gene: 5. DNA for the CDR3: TGTGCCAGCAGCCAAGAAGGGACAGGGGTCCCCCAAGAGACCCAGTACTTC. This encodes CASSQEGTGVPQETQYF.

In DNA, the CDR3 is TGCGCCAGCAGAGACCACAGGGGTAGGTACACTGAAGCTTTCTTT. Protein product: CASRDHRGRYTEAFF. The rearrangement joins TRBV5-1 to TRBJ1-1, with 7 bases lining up with TRBD1. The CDR3 contains 15 residues. Per germline, CDR1 SGHRS and CDR2 YFSETQ. V lost 5 bases and J lost 3; bases outside the gene matches: 10.

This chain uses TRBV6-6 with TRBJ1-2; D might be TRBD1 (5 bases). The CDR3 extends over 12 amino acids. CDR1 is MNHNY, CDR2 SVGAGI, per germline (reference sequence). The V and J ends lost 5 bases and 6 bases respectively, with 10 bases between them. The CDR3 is CASSPGGDGYTF. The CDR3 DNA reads TGTGCCAGCAGTCCGGGAGGGGATGGCTACACCTTC.

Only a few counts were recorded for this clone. In DNA form, the CDR3 reads TGTGCCAGCTCCCCCGAGCAGGGTCGTCAGCCCCAGCATTTT. This codes for CASSPEQGRQPQHF. This chain uses TRBV18 with TRBJ1-5, with TRBD1 as a possible D gene (5 bases). CDR3 size: 14 residues. Trimming cost V 6 bases and J 6 bases, with 15 bases left between them. Germline V gene lookup returns CDR1 KGHSH and CDR2 LQKENI.

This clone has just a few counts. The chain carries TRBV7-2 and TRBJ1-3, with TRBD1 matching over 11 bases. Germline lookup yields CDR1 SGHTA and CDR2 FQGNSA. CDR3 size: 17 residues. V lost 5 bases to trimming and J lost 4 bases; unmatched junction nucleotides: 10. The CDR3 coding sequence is TGTGCCAGCAGCCGTTGGACAGGGGGCGACCTCGGAAACACCATATATTTT. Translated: CASSRWTGGDLGNTIYF.

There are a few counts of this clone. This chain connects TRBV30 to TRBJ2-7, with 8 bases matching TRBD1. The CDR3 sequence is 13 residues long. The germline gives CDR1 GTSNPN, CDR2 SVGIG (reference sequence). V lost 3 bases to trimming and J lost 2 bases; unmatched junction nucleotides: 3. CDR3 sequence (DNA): TGTGCCTGGAGGGGACAGGCGGCCTACGAGCAGTACTTC. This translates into CAWRGQAAYEQYF.

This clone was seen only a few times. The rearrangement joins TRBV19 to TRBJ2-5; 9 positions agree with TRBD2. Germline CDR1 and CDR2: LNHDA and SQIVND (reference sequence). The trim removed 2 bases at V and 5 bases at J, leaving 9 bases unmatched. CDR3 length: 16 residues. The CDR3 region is CASSISAGGVGETQYF. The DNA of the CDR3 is TGTGCCAGTAGTATATCAGCGGGGGGCGTAGGGGAGACCCAGTACTTC.

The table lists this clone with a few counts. CDR3 nucleotides: TGTGCCAGCAGCTTACGGGACGAGCAGTACTTC. Its translation is CASSLRDEQYF. This chain links TRBV7-9 with TRBJ2-7; D unresolved. The CDR3 totals 11 residues. Trimming cost V 2 bases and J 5 bases, with 4 bases left between them. The germline V gene encodes CDR1 SEHNR and CDR2 FQNEAQ (reference sequence).

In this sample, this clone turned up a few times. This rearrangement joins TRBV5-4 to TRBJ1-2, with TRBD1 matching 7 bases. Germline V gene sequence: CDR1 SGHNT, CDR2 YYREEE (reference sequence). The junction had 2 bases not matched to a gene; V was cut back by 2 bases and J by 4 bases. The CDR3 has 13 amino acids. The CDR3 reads CASSLTGVYGYTF. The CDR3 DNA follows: TGTGCCAGCAGCTTAACAGGGGTCTATGGCTACACCTTC.

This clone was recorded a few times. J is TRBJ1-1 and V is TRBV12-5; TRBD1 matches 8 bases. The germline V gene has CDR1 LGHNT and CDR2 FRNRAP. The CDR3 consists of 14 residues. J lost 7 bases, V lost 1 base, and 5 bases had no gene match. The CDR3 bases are TGTGCTAGTGGTTTGGGGACAGGGACGTTTGAAGCTTTCTTT. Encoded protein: CASGLGTGTFEAFF. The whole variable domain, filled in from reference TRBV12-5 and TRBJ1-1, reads DARVTQTPRHKVTEMGQEVTMRCQPILGHNTVFWYRQTMMQGLELLAYFRNRAPLDDSGMPKDRFSAEMPDATLATLKIQPSEPRDSAVYFCASGLGTGTFEAFFGQGTRLTVV.

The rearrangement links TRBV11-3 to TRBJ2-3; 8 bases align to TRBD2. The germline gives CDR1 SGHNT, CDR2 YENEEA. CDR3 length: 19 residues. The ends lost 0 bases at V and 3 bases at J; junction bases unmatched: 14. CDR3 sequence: CASSLDPGGVEFRTDTQYF. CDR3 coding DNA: TGTGCCAGCAGCTTAGATCCCGGGGGGGTCGAATTTCGGACAGATACGCAGTATTTT.

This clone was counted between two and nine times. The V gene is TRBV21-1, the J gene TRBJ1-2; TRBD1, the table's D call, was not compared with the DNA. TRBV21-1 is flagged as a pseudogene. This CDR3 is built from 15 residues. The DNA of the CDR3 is TGTGCCAGCAGCATACCGGACAGGGTATACTATGGCTACACCTTC. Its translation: CASSIPDRVYYGYTF.

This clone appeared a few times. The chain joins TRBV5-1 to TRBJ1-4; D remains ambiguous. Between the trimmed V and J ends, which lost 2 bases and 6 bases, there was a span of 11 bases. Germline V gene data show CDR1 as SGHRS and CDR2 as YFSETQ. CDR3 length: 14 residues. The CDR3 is CASSFIGQDEKLFF. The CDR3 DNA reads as TGCGCCAGCAGCTTCATCGGCCAGGATGAAAAACTGTTTTTT.

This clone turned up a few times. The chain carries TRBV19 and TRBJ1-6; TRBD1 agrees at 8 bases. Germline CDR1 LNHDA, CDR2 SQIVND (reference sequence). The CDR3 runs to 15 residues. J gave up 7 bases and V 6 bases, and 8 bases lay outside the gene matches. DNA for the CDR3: TGTGCCAGTAGAGAAGGACAGGGTGACAATTCACCCCTCCACTTT. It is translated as CASREGQGDNSPLHF.

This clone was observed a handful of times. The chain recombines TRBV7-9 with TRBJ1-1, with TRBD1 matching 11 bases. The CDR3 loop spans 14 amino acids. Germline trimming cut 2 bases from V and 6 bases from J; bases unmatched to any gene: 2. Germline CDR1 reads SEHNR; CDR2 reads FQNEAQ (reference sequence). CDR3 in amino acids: CASSLWTGGPEAFF. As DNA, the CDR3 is TGTGCCAGCAGCTTATGGACAGGGGGCCCTGAAGCTTTCTTT. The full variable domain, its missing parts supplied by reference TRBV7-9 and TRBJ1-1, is DTGVSQNPRHKITKRGQNVTFRCDPISEHNRLYWYRQTLGQGPEFLTYFQNEAQLEKSRLLSDRFSAERPKGSFSTLEIQRTEQGDSAMYLCASSLWTGGPEAFFGQGTRLTVV.

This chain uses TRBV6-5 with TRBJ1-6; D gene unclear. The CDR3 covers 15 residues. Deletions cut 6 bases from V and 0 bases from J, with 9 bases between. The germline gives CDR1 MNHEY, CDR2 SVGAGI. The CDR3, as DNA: TGTGCCAGCAGGACATTGGGCTCCTATAATTCACCCCTCCACTTT. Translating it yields CASRTLGSYNSPLHF.

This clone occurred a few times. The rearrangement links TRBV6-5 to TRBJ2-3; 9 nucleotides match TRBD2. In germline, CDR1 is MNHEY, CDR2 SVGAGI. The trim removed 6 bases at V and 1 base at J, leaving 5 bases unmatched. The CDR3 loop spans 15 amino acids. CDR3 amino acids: CASSLSSGGTDTQYF. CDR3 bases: TGTGCCAGCAGCCTTTCTAGCGGGGGCACAGATACGCAGTATTTT.

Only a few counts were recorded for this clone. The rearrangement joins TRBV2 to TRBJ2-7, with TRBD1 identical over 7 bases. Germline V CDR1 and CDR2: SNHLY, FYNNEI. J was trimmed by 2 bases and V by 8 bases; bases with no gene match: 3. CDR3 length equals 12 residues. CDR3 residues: CASRQGTYEQYF. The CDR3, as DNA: TGTGCCAGCCGACAGGGAACCTACGAGCAGTACTTC.

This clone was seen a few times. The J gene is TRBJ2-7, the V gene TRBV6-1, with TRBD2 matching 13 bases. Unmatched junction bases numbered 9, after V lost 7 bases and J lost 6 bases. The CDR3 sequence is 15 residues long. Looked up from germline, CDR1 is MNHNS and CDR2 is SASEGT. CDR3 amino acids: CASTRLLAGGREQYF. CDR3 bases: TGTGCCAGCACTCGGCTACTAGCGGGGGGGCGCGAGCAGTACTTC.